This T cell receptor (beta chain) emerged from a study of T cells in pancreatic ductal adenocarcinoma listed by TCRdb under 2017. Describing the broader study: The work assessed suppressive cells as well as CD8+ T cells infiltrating resected pancreatic ductal adenocarcinoma, measuring their numbers, locations, and properties, in order to shed light on the adaptive T-cell response that occurs naturally. The paper as a whole reports these results and caveats: More total productive templates and around 8-fold more unique clonotypes were found in blood samples than in tumor samples. T-cell clonality showed no significant difference between tumor and blood, with a mean clonality of about 0.112 in tumors and about 0.07 in blood. Since most pancreatic cancer patients present with inoperable disease, the resected cohort was skewed toward the minority of patients who had early-stage disease. Tumor versus blood clonality comparisons may be biased because tumors are enriched in CD45RO+ effector rather than naive T cells, biasing toward lower diversity.

Pancreatic ductal adenocarcinoma patients who had undergone surgery without neoadjuvant therapy were selected. Peripheral blood was collected in heparin tubes, and PBMCs were then isolated from the blood with a histopaque density gradient and cryopreserved in about 9.7% DMSO. Genomic DNA was extracted from roughly seven PBMC and fewer than ten flash-frozen tumor specimens using the DNeasy Blood and Tissue Kit with Proteinase K and RNase treatment. With regard to this clone: Its antigen is currently not known. The record has no base qualities; no much larger clone is one base away.

From the cysteine through the phenylalanine, the CDR3 covers 12 amino acids. Only the CDR3 part of the read is kept: 36 bases, read in frame from the first base. V is cut by 4 bases and J by 1 base, and the space between the germline ends is 5 bases. CDR1 and CDR2 are read off the germline V gene as SGDLS and YYNGEE. The immunoSEQ hsTCRB kit was used to amplify TCR beta CDR3 regions from genomic DNA. An Illumina HiSeq system was used to carry out high-throughput TRB CDR3 sequencing. Concerning the study's data processing: The immunoSEQ software was used to analyze sequencing reads, and nonproductive sequences containing premature stops or frame-shifts were excluded. Repertoire clonality was computed as one minus Shannon entropy normalized by log2 of the number of unique productive sequences. Not all clones reach the TCRdb copy of this immuneACCESS table, which keeps in-frame sequences only. Checked studies attribute under half of the gap to unresolved V genes and leave the rest unexplained. That table is the source of V, J and clone size, and D and trimming were worked out from the DNA. The sample table holds about 29,000 clones, of which just over 90% were seen once. The ten most abundant clones make up around 2.1% of the sample.

In this chain, TRBV9 is recombined with TRBJ2-5; no D gene call is confident. The sequencing sample was made of PBMCs. This receptor was taken from a human donor with pancreatic ductal adenocarcinoma. CDR3 reads: CASSKSQETQYF. The bases are TGTGCCAGCAGCAAATCCCAAGAGACCCAGTACTTC.